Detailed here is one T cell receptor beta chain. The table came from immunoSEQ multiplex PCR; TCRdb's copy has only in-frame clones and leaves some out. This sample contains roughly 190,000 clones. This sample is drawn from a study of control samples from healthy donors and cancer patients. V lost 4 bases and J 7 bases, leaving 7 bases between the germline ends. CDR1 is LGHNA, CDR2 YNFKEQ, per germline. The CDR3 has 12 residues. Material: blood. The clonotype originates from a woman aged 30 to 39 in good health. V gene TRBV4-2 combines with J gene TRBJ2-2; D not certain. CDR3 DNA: TGTGCCAGCAGCCCCCGCGACGGGGAGCTGTTTTTT. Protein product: CASSPRDGELFF.